The T cell receptor beta chain under discussion was sequenced for a study of identical twins. Only a few counts were recorded for this clonotype. The CDR3 loop spans 15 amino acids. CDR1 is SGDLS, CDR2 YYNGEE, per germline. V was shortened by 1 base and J by 7 bases, with 15 bases between the two germline ends. TCRdb re-called the 5' RACE reads through MiXCR, storing one row per CDR3 protein. The sample gives approximately 620,000 distinct CDR3 sequences, less than 10% of which show up once; 0.75% to 1% is in the top ten. The data also belong to a second study, concerning yellow fever vaccine responses in identical twins.

The chain is built from TRBV9 and TRBJ2-1, with TRBD2 as a possible D gene (5 bases). This receptor was obtained from a woman aged 18-29 years in good health. Specimen: PBMCs. For the CDR3, the DNA is TGTGCCAGCAGCGTACCCCCCGGGGTTTTAAATGAGCAGTTCTTC. Protein: CASSVPPGVLNEQFF.